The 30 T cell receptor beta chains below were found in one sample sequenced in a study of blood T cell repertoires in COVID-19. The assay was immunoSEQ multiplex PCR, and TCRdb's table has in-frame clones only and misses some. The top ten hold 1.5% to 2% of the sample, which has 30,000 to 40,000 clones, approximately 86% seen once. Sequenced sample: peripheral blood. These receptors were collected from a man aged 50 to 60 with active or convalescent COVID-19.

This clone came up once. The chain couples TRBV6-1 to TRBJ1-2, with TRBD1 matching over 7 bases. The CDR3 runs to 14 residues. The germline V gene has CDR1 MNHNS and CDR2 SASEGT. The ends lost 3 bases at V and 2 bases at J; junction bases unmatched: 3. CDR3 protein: CASSEWTGNYGYTF. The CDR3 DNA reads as TGTGCCAGCAGTGAGTGGACAGGCAACTATGGCTACACCTTC.

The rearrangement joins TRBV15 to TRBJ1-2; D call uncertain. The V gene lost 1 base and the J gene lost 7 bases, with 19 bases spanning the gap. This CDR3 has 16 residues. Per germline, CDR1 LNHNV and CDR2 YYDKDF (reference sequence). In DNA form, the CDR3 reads TGTGCCACCAGCAGAGGCGGGTCAGTAGGCTTATCTGGCTACACCTTC. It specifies CATSRGGSVGLSGYTF.

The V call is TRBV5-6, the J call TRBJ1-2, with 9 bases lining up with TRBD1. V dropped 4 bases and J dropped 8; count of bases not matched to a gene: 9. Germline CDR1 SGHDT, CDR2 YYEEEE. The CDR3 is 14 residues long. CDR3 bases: TGTGCCAGCAGCCCACTACAGGGGGCGGGGGGCTACACCTTC. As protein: CASSPLQGAGGYTF.

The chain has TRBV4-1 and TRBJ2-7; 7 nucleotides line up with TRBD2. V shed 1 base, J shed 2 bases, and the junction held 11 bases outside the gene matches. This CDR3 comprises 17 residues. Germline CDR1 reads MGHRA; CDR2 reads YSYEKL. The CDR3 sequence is CASSQASGTTKTYEQYF. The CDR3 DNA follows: TGCGCCAGCAGCCAAGCATCCGGGACTACTAAGACCTACGAGCAGTACTTC.

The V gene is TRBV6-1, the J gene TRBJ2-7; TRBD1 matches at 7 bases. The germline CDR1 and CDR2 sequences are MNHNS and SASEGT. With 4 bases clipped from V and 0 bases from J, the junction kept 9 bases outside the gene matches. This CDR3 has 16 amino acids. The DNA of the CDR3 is TGTGCCAGCAGTGCGGCACGACAGGGCATCTCCTACGAGCAGTACTTC. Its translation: CASSAARQGISYEQYF.

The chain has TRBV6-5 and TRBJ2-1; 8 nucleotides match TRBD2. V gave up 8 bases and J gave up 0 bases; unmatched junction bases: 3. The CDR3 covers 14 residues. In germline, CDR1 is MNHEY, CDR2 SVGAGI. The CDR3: CASSGLGSYNEQFF. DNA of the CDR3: TGTGCCAGCTCGGGACTAGGCTCCTACAATGAGCAGTTCTTC.

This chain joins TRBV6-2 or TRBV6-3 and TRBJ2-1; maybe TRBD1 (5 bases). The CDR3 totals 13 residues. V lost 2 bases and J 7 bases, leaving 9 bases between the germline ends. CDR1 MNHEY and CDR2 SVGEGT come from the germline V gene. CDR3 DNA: TGTGCCAGCAGTTACAATAAGGGGAATGAGCAGTTCTTC. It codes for CASSYNKGNEQFF.

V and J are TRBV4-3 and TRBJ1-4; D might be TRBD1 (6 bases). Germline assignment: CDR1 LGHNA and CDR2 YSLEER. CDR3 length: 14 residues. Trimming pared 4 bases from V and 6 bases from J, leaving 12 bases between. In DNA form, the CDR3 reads TGCGCCAGCAGCCGTGGACAGATGTATGAAAAACTGTTTTTT. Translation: CASSRGQMYEKLFF.

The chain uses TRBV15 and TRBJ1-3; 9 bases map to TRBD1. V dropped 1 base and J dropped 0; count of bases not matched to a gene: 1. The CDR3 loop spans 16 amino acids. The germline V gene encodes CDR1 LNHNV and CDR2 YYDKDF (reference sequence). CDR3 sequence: CATSRGGQGSGNTIYF. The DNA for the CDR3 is TGTGCCACCAGCAGAGGGGGACAGGGCTCTGGAAACACCATATATTTT. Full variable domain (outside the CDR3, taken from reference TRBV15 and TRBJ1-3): DAMVIQNPRYQVTQFGKPVTLSCSQTLNHNVMYWYQQKSSQAPKLLFHYYDKDFNNEADTPDNFQSRRPNTSFCFLDIRSPGLGDTAMYLCATSRGGQGSGNTIYFGEGSWLTVV.

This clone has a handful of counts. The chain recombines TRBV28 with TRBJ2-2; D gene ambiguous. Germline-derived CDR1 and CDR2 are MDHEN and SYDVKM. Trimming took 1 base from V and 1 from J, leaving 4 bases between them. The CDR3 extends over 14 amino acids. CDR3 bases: TGTGCCAGCAGTTTATTCAGGAACACCGGGGAGCTGTTTTTT. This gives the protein CASSLFRNTGELFF.

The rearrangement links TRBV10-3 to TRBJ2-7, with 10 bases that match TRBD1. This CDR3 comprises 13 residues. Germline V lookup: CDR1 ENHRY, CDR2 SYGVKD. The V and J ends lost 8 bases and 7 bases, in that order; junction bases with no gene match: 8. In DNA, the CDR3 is TGTGCCATCGAAACGGGACAGGGGAGAGAGCAGTACTTC. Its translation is CAIETGQGREQYF.

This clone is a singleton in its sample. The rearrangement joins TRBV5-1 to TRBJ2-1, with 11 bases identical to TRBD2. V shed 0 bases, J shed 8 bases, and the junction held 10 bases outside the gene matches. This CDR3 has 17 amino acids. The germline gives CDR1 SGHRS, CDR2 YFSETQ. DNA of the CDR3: TGCGCCAGCAGCTTGGATACGGTAGCGGGAGGGCGGGATGAGCAGTTCTTC. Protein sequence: CASSLDTVAGGRDEQFF.

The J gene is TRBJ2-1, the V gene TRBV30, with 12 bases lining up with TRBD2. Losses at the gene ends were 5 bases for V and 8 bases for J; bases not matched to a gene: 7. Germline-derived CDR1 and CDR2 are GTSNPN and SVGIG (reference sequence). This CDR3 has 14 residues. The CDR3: CAWQSSGRAYEQFF. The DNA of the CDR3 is TGTGCCTGGCAATCTAGCGGGAGGGCATATGAGCAGTTCTTC.

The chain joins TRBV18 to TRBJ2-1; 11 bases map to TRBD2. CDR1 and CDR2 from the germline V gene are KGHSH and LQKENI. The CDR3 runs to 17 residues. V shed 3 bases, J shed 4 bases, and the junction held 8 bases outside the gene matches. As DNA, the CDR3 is TGTGCCAGCTCACCCCCAAGCACTAGCGGGAGTTACAATGAGCAGTTCTTC. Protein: CASSPPSTSGSYNEQFF.

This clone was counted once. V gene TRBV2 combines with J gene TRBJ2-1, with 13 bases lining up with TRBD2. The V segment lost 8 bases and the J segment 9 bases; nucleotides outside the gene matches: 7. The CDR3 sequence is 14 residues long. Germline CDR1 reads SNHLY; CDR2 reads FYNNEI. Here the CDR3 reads CASCGLAGVCEQFF. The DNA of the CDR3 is TGTGCCAGCTGCGGACTAGCGGGAGTTTGTGAGCAGTTCTTC. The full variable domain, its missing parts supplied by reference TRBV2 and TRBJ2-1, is EPEVTQTPSHQVTQMGQEVILRCVPISNHLYFYWYRQILGQKVEFLVSFYNNEISEKSEIFDDQFSVERPDGSNFTLKIRSTKLEDSAMYFCASCGLAGVCEQFFGPGTRLTVL.

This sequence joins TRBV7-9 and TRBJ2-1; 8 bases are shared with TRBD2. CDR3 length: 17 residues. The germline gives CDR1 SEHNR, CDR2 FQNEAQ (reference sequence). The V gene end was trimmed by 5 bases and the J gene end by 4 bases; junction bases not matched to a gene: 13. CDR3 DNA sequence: TGTGCCAGCAGCCACCATCCTGGTAGCGGGGCATACAATGAGCAGTTCTTC. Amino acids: CASSHHPGSGAYNEQFF.

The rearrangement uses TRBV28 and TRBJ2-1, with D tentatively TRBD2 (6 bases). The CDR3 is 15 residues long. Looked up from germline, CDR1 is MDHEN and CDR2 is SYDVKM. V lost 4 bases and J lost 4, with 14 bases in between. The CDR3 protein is CASSSLRDLYNEQFF. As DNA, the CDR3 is TGTGCCAGCAGTTCGCTACGGGACTTGTACAATGAGCAGTTCTTC.

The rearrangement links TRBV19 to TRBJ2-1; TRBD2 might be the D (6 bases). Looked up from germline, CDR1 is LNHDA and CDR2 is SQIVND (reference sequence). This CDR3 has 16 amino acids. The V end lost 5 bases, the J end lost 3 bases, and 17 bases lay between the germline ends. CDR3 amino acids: CASSGGTSPFYNEQFF. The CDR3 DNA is TGTGCCAGTAGTGGAGGGACTTCCCCCTTCTACAATGAGCAGTTCTTC.

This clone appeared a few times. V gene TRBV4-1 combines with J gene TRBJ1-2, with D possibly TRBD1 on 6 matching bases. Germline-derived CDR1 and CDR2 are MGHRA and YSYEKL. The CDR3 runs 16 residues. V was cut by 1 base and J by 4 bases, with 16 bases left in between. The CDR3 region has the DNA TGCGCCAGCAGCCAAGCTGCCCGGACAGAGGCCTATGGCTACACCTTC. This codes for CASSQAARTEAYGYTF.

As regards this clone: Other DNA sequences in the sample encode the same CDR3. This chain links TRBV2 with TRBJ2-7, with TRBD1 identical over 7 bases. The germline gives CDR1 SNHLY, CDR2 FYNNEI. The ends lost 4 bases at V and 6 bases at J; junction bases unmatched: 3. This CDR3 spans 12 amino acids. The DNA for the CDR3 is TGTGCCAGCAGTGGGACAGGAGGCGAGCAGTACTTC. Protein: CASSGTGGEQYF.

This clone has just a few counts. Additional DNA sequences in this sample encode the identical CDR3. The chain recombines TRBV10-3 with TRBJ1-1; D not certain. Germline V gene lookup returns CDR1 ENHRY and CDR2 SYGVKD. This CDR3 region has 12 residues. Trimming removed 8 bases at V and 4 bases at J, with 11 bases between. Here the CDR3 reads CAIGEGGTEAFF. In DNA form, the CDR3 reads TGTGCCATCGGGGAGGGAGGCACTGAAGCTTTCTTT.

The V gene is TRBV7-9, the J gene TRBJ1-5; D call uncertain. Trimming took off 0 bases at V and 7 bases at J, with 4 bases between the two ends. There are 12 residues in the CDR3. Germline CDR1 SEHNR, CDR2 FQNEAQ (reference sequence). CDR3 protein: CASSLAGQPQHF. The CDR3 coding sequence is TGTGCCAGCAGCTTAGCGGGCCAGCCCCAGCATTTT.

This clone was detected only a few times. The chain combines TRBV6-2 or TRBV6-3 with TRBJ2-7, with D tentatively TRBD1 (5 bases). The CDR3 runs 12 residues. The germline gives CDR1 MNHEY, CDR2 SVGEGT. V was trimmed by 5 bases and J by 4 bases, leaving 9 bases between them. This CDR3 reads CASSLYRYEQYF. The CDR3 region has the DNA TGTGCCAGCAGTCTATACAGGTACGAGCAGTACTTC.

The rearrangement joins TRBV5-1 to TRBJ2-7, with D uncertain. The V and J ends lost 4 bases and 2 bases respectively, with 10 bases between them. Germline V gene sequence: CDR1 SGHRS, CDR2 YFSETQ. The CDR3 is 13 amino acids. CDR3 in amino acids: CASSLDPAYEQYF. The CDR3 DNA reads TGCGCCAGCAGCCTGGACCCAGCCTACGAGCAGTACTTC.

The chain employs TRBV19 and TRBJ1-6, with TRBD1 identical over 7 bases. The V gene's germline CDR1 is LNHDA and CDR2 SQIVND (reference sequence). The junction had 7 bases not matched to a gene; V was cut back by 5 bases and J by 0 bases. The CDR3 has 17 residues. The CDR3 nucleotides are TGTGCCAGTAGTCCTGGACAGGCGAGCTCCTATAATTCACCCCTCCACTTT. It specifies CASSPGQASSYNSPLHF.

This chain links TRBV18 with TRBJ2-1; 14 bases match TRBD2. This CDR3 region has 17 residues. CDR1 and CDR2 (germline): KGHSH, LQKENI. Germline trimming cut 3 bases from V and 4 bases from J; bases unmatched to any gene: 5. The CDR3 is CASSPPRLAGGYNEQFF. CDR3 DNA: TGTGCCAGCTCACCTCCTCGACTAGCGGGAGGGTACAATGAGCAGTTCTTC.

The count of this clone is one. CDR3 region: CASSPERVTLYEQYF. The CDR3 nucleotides are TGTGCCAGCTCACCGGAGAGGGTTACCCTCTACGAGCAGTACTTC. V usage is TRBV18 and J usage is TRBJ2-7; a weak D match, TRBD2 (5 bases). CDR1 and CDR2 (germline): KGHSH, LQKENI. V lost 3 bases and J 3 bases, leaving 15 bases between the germline ends. CDR3 length: 15 residues.

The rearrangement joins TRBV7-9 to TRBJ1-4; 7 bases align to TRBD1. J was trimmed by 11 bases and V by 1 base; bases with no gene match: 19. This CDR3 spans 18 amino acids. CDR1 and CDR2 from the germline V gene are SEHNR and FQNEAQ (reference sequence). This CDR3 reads CASSLDISGQEGFGKLFF. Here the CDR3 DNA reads TGTGCCAGCAGCTTAGATATCTCTGGACAGGAGGGTTTTGGGAAACTGTTTTTT. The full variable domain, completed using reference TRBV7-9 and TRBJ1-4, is DTGVSQNPRHKITKRGQNVTFRCDPISEHNRLYWYRQTLGQGPEFLTYFQNEAQLEKSRLLSDRFSAERPKGSFSTLEIQRTEQGDSAMYLCASSLDISGQEGFGKLFFGSGTQLSVL.

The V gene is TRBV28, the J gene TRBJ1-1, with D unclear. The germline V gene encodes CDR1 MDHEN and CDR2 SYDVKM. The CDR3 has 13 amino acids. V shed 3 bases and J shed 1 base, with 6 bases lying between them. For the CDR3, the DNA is TGTGCCAGCAGTTTTCGGGGGAACACTGAAGCTTTCTTT. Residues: CASSFRGNTEAFF.

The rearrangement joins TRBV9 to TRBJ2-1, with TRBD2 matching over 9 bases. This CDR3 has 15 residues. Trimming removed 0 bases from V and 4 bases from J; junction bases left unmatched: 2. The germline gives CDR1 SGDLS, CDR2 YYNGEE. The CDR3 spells CASSVEGLAYNEQFF. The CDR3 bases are TGTGCCAGCAGCGTAGAGGGACTAGCATACAATGAGCAGTTCTTC.